This T cell receptor beta chain is from a study of blood T cell repertoires in COVID-19. Study-level information: Researchers got acute and convalescent COVID-19 samples from the United States, Italy and Spain. Sources were T cells, B-cell-depleted T cells, or PBMCs; the material itself was cDNA or gDNA.

In the original workflow: The authors estimated nucleated cell counts from reference gene primer amplification. The table came from immunoSEQ multiplex PCR; TCRdb's copy has only in-frame clones and leaves some out. Clone size and the V and J calls come from that table; the DNA yielded D and trimming. Here the sample spans roughly 350,000 clones, around nine tenths being singletons. Germline V gene sequence: CDR1 SEHNR, CDR2 FQNEAQ (reference sequence). This CDR3 contains 17 residues. Trimming stripped 0 bases from V and 4 bases from J, with 18 bases between. The chain links TRBV7-9 to TRBJ1-2; maybe TRBD1 (5 bases). The receptor comes from a woman between 18 and 29 years old who had recovered from COVID-19. The sample taken for sequencing was peripheral blood. CDR3 DNA sequence: TGTGCCAGCAGCTTAGCCAGGGTAGGCAGACCTTTCTATGGCTACACCTTC. Its translation: CASSLARVGRPFYGYTF.